This is a list of T cell receptor beta chains from one sample in a study of T-cell memory formation after mild COVID-19. MiXCR, applied by TCRdb to the 5' RACE reads, yields one record per CDR3 protein. The sample carries hundreds of thousands of distinct CDR3 sequences, 13% to 15% recorded once. The sample consisted of PBMCs or a T cell subset sorted from them (not recorded which). All receptors derive from a man between 18 and 29 years old who had mild COVID-19 (a few samples of this study predate the infection). Cell type and time point are not known. Each CDR3 is given with its conserved first and last residue. Fields, in order: D gene, V gene, clone size, CDR3 length, J gene, CDR3 DNA, CDR3 protein. The D gene is left open where the match is weak. Clone size is stated in some rows and not others, as once, few, many or a class when expanded.

>TRBD2|TRBV3-1|-|20|TRBJ2-1
TGTGCCAGCAGCCAAGGCCTGACTAGCGGGGGGGCCCCATCCTACAATGAGCAGTTCTTC
CASSQGLTSGGAPSYNEQFF
>-|TRBV29-1|few|13|TRBJ1-2
TGCAGCGTTGAATTGGGGGCTGGCTATGGCTACACCTTC
CSVELGAGYGYTF
>TRBD2|TRBV6-2/TRBV6-3|-|16|TRBJ2-5
TGTGCCAGCAGTTACGATCCTAGCGGGGACCAAGAGACCCAGTACTTC
CASSYDPSGDQETQYF
>-|TRBV7-3|many|15|TRBJ2-4
TGTGCCAGCAGCCTGAGTGGCGGACCAGTGGACATTCAGTACTTC
CASSLSGGPVDIQYF
>-|TRBV3-1|-|15|TRBJ2-2
TGTGCCAGTTGCTTTGGGATCGGGCTTACCGGGGAGCTGTTTTTT
CASCFGIGLTGELFF
>TRBD1|TRBV5-1|many|16|TRBJ1-1
TGCGCCAGCAGCTGGGGGGACAGGGGGCCTAACACTGAAGCTTTCTTT
CASSWGDRGPNTEAFF
>-|TRBV15|-|15|TRBJ2-3
TGTGCCACCAGCAGTAGAGGCACCGGCACAGATACGCAGTATTTT
CATSSRGTGTDTQYF
>TRBD1|TRBV7-2|-|14|TRBJ2-2
TGTGCCAGCAGCATGACAGGGGGCACCGGGGAGCTGTTTTTT
CASSMTGGTGELFF
>-|TRBV20-1|-|13|TRBJ2-3
TGCAGTGCCCCTCGGCGGGGCACAGATACGCAGTATTTT
CSAPRRGTDTQYF
>-|TRBV12-3/TRBV12-4|few|15|TRBJ2-2
TGTGCCAGCAGACTAGGACAGACCTACACCGGGGAGCTGTTTTTT
CASRLGQTYTGELFF
>-|TRBV6-2/TRBV6-3|-|15|TRBJ2-2
TGTGCCAGCAATAGGGAGGGGGCTTCGATCGGGGAGCTGTTTTTT
CASNREGASIGELFF
>TRBD1|TRBV6-5|many|13|TRBJ1-1
TGTGCCACCCTAGACAGGGGGAATACTGAAGCTTTCTTT
CATLDRGNTEAFF
>-|TRBV5-1|-|14|TRBJ2-5
TGCGCCAGCAGCCCAAAGGTGGGGTCAGAGACCCAGTACTTC
CASSPKVGSETQYF
>-|TRBV12-3/TRBV12-4|few|16|TRBJ2-5
TGTGCCAGCAGTTTAGGCGGAGCGGAGGGGCAAGAGACCCAGTACTTC
CASSLGGAEGQETQYF
>-|TRBV5-1|few|15|TRBJ1-2
TGCGCCAGCAGCTTGTTCGGAAGTACTAACTATGGCTACACCTTC
CASSLFGSTNYGYTF
>-|TRBV11-3|-|14|TRBJ2-2
TGTGCCAGCAGCCCTGGGACGGAGGGCGGGGAGCTGTTTTTT
CASSPGTEGGELFF
>TRBD1|TRBV12-3/TRBV12-4|-|18|TRBJ1-5
TGTGCCAGCAGTTTGAGTGGCAGGGGGCTTATGGGCAATCAGCCCCAGCATTTT
CASSLSGRGLMGNQPQHF
>TRBD1|TRBV5-1|once|16|TRBJ2-3
TGCGCCAGCAGCAAACAGGGGAATGGTAGGCCAGATACGCAGTATTTT
CASSKQGNGRPDTQYF
>TRBD2|TRBV4-3|many|20|TRBJ2-3
TGCGCCAGCAGCCAAAACCCCACCGGGACTAGCGGGGGGGTTTCAGATACGCAGTATTTT
CASSQNPTGTSGGVSDTQYF
>-|TRBV4-1|-|17|TRBJ2-3
TGCGCCAGCACGCCGCCAGGAGCTAGCGTTCTATCAGATACGCAGTATTTT
CASTPPGASVLSDTQYF
>-|TRBV4-3|-|12|TRBJ2-2
TGCGCCAGCAGCCAACGGTCGGGGGAGCTGTTTTTT
CASSQRSGELFF
>-|TRBV12-3/TRBV12-4|few|11|TRBJ2-7
TGTGCCAGCAGTAGTAACGGCGAGCAGTACTTC
CASSSNGEQYF
>TRBD1|TRBV9|-|15|TRBJ1-2
TGTGCCAGCAGCGCCCGACAGGGCCTGATCTATGGCTACACCTTC
CASSARQGLIYGYTF
>-|TRBV29-1|-|16|TRBJ2-7
TGCAGCGTTGAAGATCTTTGGACGGGTCGCTCCTACGAGCAGTACTTC
CSVEDLWTGRSYEQYF
>-|TRBV6-6|few|14|TRBJ2-7
TGTGCCAGCAGACTACTGGGATCGGACTACGAGCAGTACTTC
CASRLLGSDYEQYF
>-|TRBV19|-|13|TRBJ1-1
TGTGCCAGTAGCCCCAGGTATTACGGCGGGGCTTTCTTT
CASSPRYYGGAFF
>-|TRBV20-1|-|14|TRBJ2-3
TGCAGTGCTAGAGACGTGAGAAGTGAGGATACGCAGTATTTT
CSARDVRSEDTQYF
>-|TRBV12-3/TRBV12-4|many|17|TRBJ1-1
TGTGCCAGCAAGGGGACCGATTGGGCAGGGGAAGGTATTGAAGCTTTCTTT
CASKGTDWAGEGIEAFF
>TRBD1|TRBV12-3/TRBV12-4|many|13|TRBJ2-7
TGTGCCAGCAGTGAGGACAGGGGGGACGAGCAGTACTTC
CASSEDRGDEQYF
>-|TRBV12-3/TRBV12-4|few|15|TRBJ1-1
TGTGCCAGCAGTTTAAATCAGGGAATGAACACTGAAGCTTTCTTT
CASSLNQGMNTEAFF
>TRBD1|TRBV5-1|-|15|TRBJ1-2
TGCGCCAGCAGCAATTCCCCCGGGACAGTGATGGACTACACCTTC
CASSNSPGTVMDYTF
>TRBD1|TRBV3-1|-|15|TRBJ1-1
TGTGCCAGCAGCCAAAACAGGGGATGGAACACTGAAGCTTTCTTT
CASSQNRGWNTEAFF
>TRBD1|TRBV25-1|few|13|TRBJ1-2
TGTGCCAGCGGGGAGGACAGGAACTATGGCTACACCTTC
CASGEDRNYGYTF
>TRBD2|TRBV20-1|-|15|TRBJ2-5
TGCAGTGCTAGAGGGACTAGCGGTTCACAAGAGACCCAGTACTTC
CSARGTSGSQETQYF
>TRBD1|TRBV29-1|few|14|TRBJ2-1
TGCAGCGTTGAAGACGGGACAGGGAGTAATGAGCAGTTCTTC
CSVEDGTGSNEQFF
>-|TRBV7-9|-|16|TRBJ2-3
TGTGCCAGCAGCCTAGCCGGGCGGGGATTAACAGATACGCAGTATTTT
CASSLAGRGLTDTQYF
>-|TRBV5-1|few|15|TRBJ1-4
TGCGCCAGCAGCTTGTCGGAGGGCTTAAATGAAAAACTGTTTTTT
CASSLSEGLNEKLFF